The clone carrying this T cell receptor beta chain was seen repeatedly, ten times or more. Its antigen is as yet unknown. V was trimmed by 6 bases and J by 2 bases, leaving 16 bases between them. The CDR3 is made up of 15 amino acids. These data originate in a study of T cells in Graves' hyperthyroidism and ophthalmopathy. In the study overall: Sampling of peripheral blood happened at initial diagnosis, prior to any treatment. Whole-study findings and limits: The model predicted ophthalmopathy a median around six months before onset.

The source material, RNA transcripts, was used to amplify TCR beta CDR3 regions. During a first-round RT-PCR of the TCR CDR3, the HTBI primer set was used. TCRdb re-derived calls from the multiplex PCR reads in MiXCR, one entry per CDR3 protein. This sample has hundreds of thousands of distinct CDR3 sequences; 17% occur once, and the top ten carry approximately 15%. It was uncontrolled infection, other autoimmune disease, pregnancy or lactation that excluded patients. This clonotype was obtained from a young woman with Graves' ophthalmopathy. The V gene is TRBV12-3 or TRBV12-4, the J gene TRBJ1-1; unclear D gene. Sequencing was carried out using blood. The CDR3 protein is CASSIGYPGNTEAFF. CDR3 coding DNA: TGTGCCAGCAGCATTGGGTACCCAGGTAACACTGAAGCTTTCTTT.